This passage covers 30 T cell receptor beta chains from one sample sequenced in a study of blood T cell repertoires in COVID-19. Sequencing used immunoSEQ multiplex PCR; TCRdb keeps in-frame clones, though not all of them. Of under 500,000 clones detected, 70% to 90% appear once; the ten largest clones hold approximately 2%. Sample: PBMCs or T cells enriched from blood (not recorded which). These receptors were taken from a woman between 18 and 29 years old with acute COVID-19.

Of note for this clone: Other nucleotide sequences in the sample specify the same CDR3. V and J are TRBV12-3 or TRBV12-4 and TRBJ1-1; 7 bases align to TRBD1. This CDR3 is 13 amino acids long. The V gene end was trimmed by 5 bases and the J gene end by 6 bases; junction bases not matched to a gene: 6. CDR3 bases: TGTGCCAGCAGTACCGACAGGGCCGCTGAAGCTTTCTTT. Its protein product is CASSTDRAAEAFF.

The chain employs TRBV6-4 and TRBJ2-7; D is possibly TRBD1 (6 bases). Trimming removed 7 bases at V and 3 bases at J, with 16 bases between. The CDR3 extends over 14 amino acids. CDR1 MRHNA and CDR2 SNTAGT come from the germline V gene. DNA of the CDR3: TGTGCCAGCAACGCAACAGGGATAAACTACGAGCAGTACTTC. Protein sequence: CASNATGINYEQYF.

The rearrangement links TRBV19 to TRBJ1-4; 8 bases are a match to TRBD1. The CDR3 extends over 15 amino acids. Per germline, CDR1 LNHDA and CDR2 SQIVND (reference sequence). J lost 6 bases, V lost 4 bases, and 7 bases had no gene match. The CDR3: CASSRDRGEDEKLFF. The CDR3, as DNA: TGTGCCAGTAGTAGAGACAGGGGAGAGGATGAAAAACTGTTTTTT.

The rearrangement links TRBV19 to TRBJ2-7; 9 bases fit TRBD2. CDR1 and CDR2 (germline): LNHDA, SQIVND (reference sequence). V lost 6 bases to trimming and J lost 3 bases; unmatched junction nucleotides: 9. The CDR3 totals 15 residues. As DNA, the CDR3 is TGTGCCAGTAGGGATGCCACTAGCGGGCGCTACGAGCAGTACTTC. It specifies CASRDATSGRYEQYF. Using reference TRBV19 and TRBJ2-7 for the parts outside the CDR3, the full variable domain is DGGITQSPKYLFRKEGQNVTLSCEQNLNHDAMYWYRQDPGQGLRLIYYSQIVNDFQKGDIAEGYSVSREKKESFPLTVTSAQKNPTAFYLCASRDATSGRYEQYFGPGTRLTVT.

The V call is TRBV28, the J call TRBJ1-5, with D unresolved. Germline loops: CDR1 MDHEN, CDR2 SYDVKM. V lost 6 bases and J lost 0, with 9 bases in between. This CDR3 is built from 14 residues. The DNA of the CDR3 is TGTGCCAGCAGCTACGGGATTAGCAATCAGCCCCAGCATTTT. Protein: CASSYGISNQPQHF.

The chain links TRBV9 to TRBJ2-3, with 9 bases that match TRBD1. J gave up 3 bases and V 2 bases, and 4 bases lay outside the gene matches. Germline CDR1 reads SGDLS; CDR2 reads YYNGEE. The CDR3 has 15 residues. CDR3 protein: CASSVRDRVTDTQYF. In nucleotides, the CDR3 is TGTGCCAGCAGCGTCCGGGACAGGGTTACAGATACGCAGTATTTT.

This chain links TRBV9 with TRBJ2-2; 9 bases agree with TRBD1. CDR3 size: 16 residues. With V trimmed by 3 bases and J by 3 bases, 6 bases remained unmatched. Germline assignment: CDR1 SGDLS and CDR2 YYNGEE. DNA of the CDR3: TGTGCCAGCAGCGGACTACAGGGGGCCTACACCGGGGAGCTGTTTTTT. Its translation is CASSGLQGAYTGELFF.

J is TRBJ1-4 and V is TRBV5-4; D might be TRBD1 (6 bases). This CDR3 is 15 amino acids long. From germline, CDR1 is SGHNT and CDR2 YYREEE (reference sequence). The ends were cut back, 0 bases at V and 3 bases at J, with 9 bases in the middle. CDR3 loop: CASSLETGANEKLFF. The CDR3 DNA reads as TGTGCCAGCAGCTTGGAGACAGGAGCTAATGAAAAACTGTTTTTT.

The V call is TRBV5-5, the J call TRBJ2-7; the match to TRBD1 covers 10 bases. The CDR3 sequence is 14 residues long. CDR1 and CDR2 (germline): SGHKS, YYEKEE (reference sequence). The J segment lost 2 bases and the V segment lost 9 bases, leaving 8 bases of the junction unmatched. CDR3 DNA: TGTGCCACCACCCCCGGGACAGGGGCCTACGAGCAGTACTTC. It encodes CATTPGTGAYEQYF.

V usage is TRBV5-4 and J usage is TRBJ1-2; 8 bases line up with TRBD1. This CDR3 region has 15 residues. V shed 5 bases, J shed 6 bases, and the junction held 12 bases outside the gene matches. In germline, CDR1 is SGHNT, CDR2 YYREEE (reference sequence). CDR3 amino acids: CASRGDRFLVDGYTF. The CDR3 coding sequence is TGTGCCAGCAGAGGGGACAGGTTTTTGGTCGATGGCTACACCTTC.

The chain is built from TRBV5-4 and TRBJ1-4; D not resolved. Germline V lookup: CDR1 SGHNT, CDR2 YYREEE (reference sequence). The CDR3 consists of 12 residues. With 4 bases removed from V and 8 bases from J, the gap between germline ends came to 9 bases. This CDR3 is CASSLEHEKLFF. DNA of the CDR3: TGTGCCAGCAGCCTTGAGCACGAAAAACTGTTTTTT.

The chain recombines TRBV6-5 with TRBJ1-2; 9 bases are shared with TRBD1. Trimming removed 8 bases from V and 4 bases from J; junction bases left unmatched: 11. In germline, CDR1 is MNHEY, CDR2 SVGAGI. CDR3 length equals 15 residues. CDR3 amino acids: CASRVTGGSGYGYTF. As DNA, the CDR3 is TGTGCCAGCCGAGTTACAGGGGGCAGTGGCTATGGCTACACCTTC.

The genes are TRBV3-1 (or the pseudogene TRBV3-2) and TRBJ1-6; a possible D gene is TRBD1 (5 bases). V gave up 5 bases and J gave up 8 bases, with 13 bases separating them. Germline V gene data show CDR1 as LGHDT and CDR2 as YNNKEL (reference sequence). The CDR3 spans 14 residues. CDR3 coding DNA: TGTGCCAGCAGCGCGGGACGGCGGTATTCACCCCTCCACTTT. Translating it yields CASSAGRRYSPLHF.

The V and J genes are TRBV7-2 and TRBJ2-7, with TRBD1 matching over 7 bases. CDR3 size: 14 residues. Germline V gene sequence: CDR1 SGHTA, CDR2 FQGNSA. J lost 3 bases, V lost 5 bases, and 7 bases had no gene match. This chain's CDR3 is CASSKWTGDYEQYF. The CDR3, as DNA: TGTGCCAGCAGCAAGTGGACAGGCGACTACGAGCAGTACTTC. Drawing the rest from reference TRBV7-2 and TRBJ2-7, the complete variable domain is GAGVSQSPSNKVTEKGKDVELRCDPISGHTALYWYRQSLGQGLEFLIYFQGNSAPDKSGLPSDRFSAERTGGSVSTLTIQRTQQEDSAVYLCASSKWTGDYEQYFGPGTRLTVT.

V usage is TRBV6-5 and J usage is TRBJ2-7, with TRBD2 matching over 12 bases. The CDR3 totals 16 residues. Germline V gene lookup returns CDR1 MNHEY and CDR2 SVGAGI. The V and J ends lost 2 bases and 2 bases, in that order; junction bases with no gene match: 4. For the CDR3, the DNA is TGTGCCAGCAGTTACACCACTAGCGGGAGGACCTACGAGCAGTACTTC. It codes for CASSYTTSGRTYEQYF.

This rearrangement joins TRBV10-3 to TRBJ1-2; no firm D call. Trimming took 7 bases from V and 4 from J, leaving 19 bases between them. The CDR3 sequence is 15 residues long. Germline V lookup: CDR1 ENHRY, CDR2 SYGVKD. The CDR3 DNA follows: TGTGCCATCACTCCTACCTCCCGATCGGGCTATGGCTACACCTTC. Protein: CAITPTSRSGYGYTF.

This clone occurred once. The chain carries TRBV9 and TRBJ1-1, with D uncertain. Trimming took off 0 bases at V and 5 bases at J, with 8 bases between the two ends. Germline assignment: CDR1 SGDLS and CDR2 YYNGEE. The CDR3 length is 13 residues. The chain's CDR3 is CASSVARGTEAFF. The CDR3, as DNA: TGTGCCAGCAGCGTAGCTCGCGGGACTGAAGCTTTCTTT.

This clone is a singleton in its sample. The CDR3 region has the DNA TGCGCCAGCAGCCATTCCAGACGGAGCGATACGAATTCACCCCTCCACTTT. Translation gives CASSHSRRSDTNSPLHF. The chain joins TRBV4-1 to TRBJ1-6; D gene unclear. Trimming left V 3 bases short and J 7 bases short, with 19 bases between. CDR1 and CDR2 (germline): MGHRA, YSYEKL. The CDR3 is 17 amino acids.

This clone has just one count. The CDR3: CSVDQGIWTDTQYF. CDR3 in DNA: TGCAGCGTCGACCAGGGGATTTGGACAGATACGCAGTATTTT. V is TRBV29-1 and J is TRBJ2-3, with D possibly matching TRBD1 (6 bases). CDR1 is SQVTM and CDR2 is ANQGSEA in the germline V gene. This CDR3 has 14 residues. Trimming took off 6 bases at V and 3 bases at J, with 16 bases between the two ends.

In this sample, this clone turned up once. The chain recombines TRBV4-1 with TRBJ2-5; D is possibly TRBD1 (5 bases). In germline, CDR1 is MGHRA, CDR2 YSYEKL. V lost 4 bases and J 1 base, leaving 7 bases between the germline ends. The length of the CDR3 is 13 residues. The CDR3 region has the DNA TGCGCCAGCAGCCGGGGCGTCCAAGAGACCCAGTACTTC. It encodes CASSRGVQETQYF.

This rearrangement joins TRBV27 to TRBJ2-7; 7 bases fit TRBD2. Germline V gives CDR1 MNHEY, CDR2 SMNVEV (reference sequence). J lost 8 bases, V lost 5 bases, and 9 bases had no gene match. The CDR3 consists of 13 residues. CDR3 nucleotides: TGTGCCAGCAGTGTTGCGGGGGTACGGCAGCAGTACTTC. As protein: CASSVAGVRQQYF.

This CDR3 is CASSSDRGGYEQYF. Written as DNA, the CDR3 is TGTGCCAGCAGTTCGGACAGGGGGGGGTACGAGCAGTACTTC. This chain joins TRBV6-5 and TRBJ2-7; 10 bases are a match to TRBD1. Germline CDR1 is MNHEY and CDR2 is SVGAGI. There are 14 residues in the CDR3. Unmatched junction bases numbered 4, after V lost 4 bases and J lost 4 bases.

The CDR3 protein is CASSLGTGTGTEKLFF. CDR3 bases: TGTGCCAGCAGCTTGGGCACGGGGACAGGGACTGAAAAACTGTTTTTT. The chain uses TRBV5-4 and TRBJ1-4, with 9 bases matching TRBD1. The germline V gene encodes CDR1 SGHNT and CDR2 YYREEE (reference sequence). This CDR3 comprises 16 residues. J gave up 7 bases and V 0 bases, and 7 bases lay outside the gene matches. Supplemented by reference TRBV5-4 and TRBJ1-4, the full variable domain reads ETGVTQSPTHLIKTRGQQVTLRCSSQSGHNTVSWYQQALGQGPQFIFQYYREEENGRGNFPPRFSGLQFPNYSSELNVNALELDDSALYLCASSLGTGTGTEKLFFGSGTQLSVL.

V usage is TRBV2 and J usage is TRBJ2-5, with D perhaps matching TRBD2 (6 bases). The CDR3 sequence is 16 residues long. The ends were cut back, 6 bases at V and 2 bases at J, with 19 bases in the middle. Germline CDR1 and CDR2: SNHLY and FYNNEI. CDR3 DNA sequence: TGTGCCAGCAGGCCAATGAGACTAGGTTCTCAAGAGACCCAGTACTTC. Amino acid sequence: CASRPMRLGSQETQYF.

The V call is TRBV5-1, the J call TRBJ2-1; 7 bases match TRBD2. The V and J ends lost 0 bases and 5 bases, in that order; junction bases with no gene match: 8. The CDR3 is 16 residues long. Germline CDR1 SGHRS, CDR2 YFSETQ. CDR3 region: CASSLAGGRTNNEQFF. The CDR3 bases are TGCGCCAGCAGCTTGGCGGGCGGGAGAACCAACAATGAGCAGTTCTTC.

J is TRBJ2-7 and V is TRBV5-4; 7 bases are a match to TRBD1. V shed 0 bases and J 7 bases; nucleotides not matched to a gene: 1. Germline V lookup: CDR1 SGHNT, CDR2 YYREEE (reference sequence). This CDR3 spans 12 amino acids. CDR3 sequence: CASSLDRGEQYF. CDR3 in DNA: TGTGCCAGCAGCTTGGACAGGGGTGAGCAGTACTTC.

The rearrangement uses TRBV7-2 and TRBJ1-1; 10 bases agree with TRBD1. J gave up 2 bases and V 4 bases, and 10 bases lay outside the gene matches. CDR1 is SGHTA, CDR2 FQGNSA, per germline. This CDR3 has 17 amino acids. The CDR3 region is CASSSVGTGALNTEAFF. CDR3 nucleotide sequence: TGTGCCAGCAGCTCCGTAGGGACAGGGGCCTTAAACACTGAAGCTTTCTTT.

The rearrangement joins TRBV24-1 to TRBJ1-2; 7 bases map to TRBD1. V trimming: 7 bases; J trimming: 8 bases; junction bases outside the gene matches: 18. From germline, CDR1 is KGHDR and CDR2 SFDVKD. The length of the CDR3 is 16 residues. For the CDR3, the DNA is TGTGCCACCAGCCGAGGGGACAGTTCGTTCATCCTGGGCTACACCTTC. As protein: CATSRGDSSFILGYTF.

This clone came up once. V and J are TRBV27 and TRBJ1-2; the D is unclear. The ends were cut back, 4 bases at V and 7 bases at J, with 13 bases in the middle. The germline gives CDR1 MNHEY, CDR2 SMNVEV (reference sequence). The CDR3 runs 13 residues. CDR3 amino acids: CASSSTSNFGYTF. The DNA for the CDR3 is TGTGCCAGCAGTTCGACTTCTAATTTTGGCTACACCTTC.

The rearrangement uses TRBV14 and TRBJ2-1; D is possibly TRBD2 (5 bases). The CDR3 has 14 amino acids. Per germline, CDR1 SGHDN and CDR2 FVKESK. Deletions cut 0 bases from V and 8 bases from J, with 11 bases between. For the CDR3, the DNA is TGTGCCAGCAGCCAAGATCGGGGTATCCATGAGCAGTTCTTC. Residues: CASSQDRGIHEQFF.